This is a list of T cell receptor beta chains from one sample in a study of T cell responses to AZD1222 COVID-19 vaccine. Clones were read by immunoSEQ multiplex PCR, and TCRdb kept only the in-frame ones, dropping some. This table has 95,000 to 150,000 clones, roughly 92% appearing once. Sequenced here: peripheral blood, sampled on day 0 of AZD1222 vaccination. Source of these receptors: an adult in good health. CDR3s include the opening cysteine and the closing phenylalanine or tryptophan.

v_call: TRBV7-9
cdr3_aa: CASSLSYSTNEKLFF

v_call: TRBV19
cdr3_aa: CASSNRAGNQPQHF

v_call: TRBV7-9
cdr3_aa: CASSLGQSSSGNTIYF

v_call: TRBV7-9
cdr3_aa: CASSRWTDGDDGYTF

v_call: TRBV18
cdr3_aa: CASSPEWGNQPQHF

v_call: TRBV19
cdr3_aa: CATNPQGGSDSPLHF

v_call: TRBV11-2
cdr3_aa: CASSADVGVRNEQFF

v_call: TRBV12-3/TRBV12-4
cdr3_aa: CASTRDRVGIQYF

v_call: TRBV30
cdr3_aa: CAWSLGQGNTEAFF

v_call: TRBV30
cdr3_aa: CAWGLQGAENSPLHF

v_call: TRBV4-1
cdr3_aa: CASSQDRAGNNQPQHF

v_call: TRBV7-8
cdr3_aa: CASSLMRNQPQHF

v_call: TRBV30
cdr3_aa: CAATEGYGYTF

v_call: TRBV12-5
cdr3_aa: CASGLRPRWAPEVSNQPQHF

v_call: TRBV6-5
cdr3_aa: CASSYQGRDGYTF

v_call: TRBV3-1/TRBV3-2
cdr3_aa: CASSQVGRGIQYF

v_call: TRBV5-8
cdr3_aa: CASSLGRPDRGYTF